Presented here are 31 T cell receptor beta chains from one specimen sequenced in a study of spatial heterogeneity in lung cancer. Study observations and caveats: Expanded alpha and beta TCR counts within tumors tracked tumor mutation counts.

These receptors have no known antigen. Time point in this sample: sample taken at primary tumor resection. TCRdb reprocessed the 5' RACE reads via MiXCR and lists one record per CDR3 protein. Here the sample spans over 15,000 distinct CDR3 sequences, 6% to 7.5% being singletons. Material: lung tumor tissue, obtained at surgery. Receptors were obtained from a female donor with early-stage non-small cell lung cancer.

This clonotype ranks as medium-sized (0.01 to 0.1%). The chain recombines TRBV18 with TRBJ2-7, with 9 positions matching TRBD2. This CDR3 comprises 15 residues. Germline loops: CDR1 KGHSH, CDR2 LQKENI. V shed 3 bases and J 5 bases; nucleotides not matched to a gene: 8. In DNA, the CDR3 is TGTGCCAGCTCACCGAGAGTCGGCGGGGGGGACGAGCAGTACTTC. It yields the protein CASSPRVGGGDEQYF.

This clonotype was recorded at least ten times. This chain connects TRBV2 to TRBJ1-2, with a tentative D call TRBD1 (5 bases). Germline V gene sequence: CDR1 SNHLY, CDR2 FYNNEI. Trimming pared 2 bases from V and 4 bases from J, leaving 8 bases between. The CDR3 sequence is 13 residues long. The DNA of the CDR3 is TGTGCCAGCAGTGAACAGGGTCCCTATGGCTACACCTTC. As protein: CASSEQGPYGYTF.

This clonotype was picked up many times. The CDR3 bases are TGCAGTGCTTTAGAGACGAGGGACACAGATACGCAGTATTTT. It yields the protein CSALETRDTDTQYF. The chain couples TRBV20-1 to TRBJ2-3; D perhaps matches TRBD2 (5 bases). This CDR3 contains 14 residues. V was cut by 5 bases and J by 2 bases, with 14 bases left in between. CDR1 and CDR2 from the germline V gene are DFQATT and SNEGSKA (reference sequence).

This clonotype has only a few counts. This chain links TRBV3-1 with TRBJ2-7; no clear D. The ends were cut back, 4 bases at V and 1 base at J, with 11 bases in the middle. The CDR3 totals 14 residues. Germline V gives CDR1 LGHDT, CDR2 YNNKEL (reference sequence). The CDR3 is CASSRKMESYEQYF. The CDR3 DNA reads as TGTGCCAGCAGCCGGAAAATGGAATCCTACGAGCAGTACTTC.

This clonotype was picked up many times. This chain joins TRBV3-1 and TRBJ2-1, with TRBD1 matching 9 bases. Germline V gene sequence: CDR1 LGHDT, CDR2 YNNKEL (reference sequence). V lost 10 bases and J lost 5; bases outside the gene matches: 6. This CDR3 region has 13 residues. The CDR3 reads CATNRGQNNEQFF. The CDR3 nucleotides read TGTGCCACAAACAGGGGGCAGAACAATGAGCAGTTCTTC.

In its sample, this clonotype was seen many times. The genes are TRBV10-3 and TRBJ1-2; D gene unclear. Germline-derived CDR1 and CDR2 are ENHRY and SYGVKD. The CDR3 is 11 residues long. The V end lost 7 bases, the J end lost 6 bases, and 9 bases lay between the germline ends. CDR3 nucleotides: TGTGCCATCACCAATAGCCATGGCTACACCTTC. This encodes CAITNSHGYTF.

This clonotype appeared many times. The chain links TRBV2 to TRBJ2-5, with D possibly TRBD1 on 5 matching bases. The CDR3 consists of 13 residues. Deletions cut 1 base from V and 12 bases from J, with 15 bases between. CDR1 and CDR2 (germline): SNHLY, FYNNEI. This CDR3 is CASSEDLAGIKYF. CDR3 in DNA: TGTGCCAGCAGTGAAGATCTCGCAGGGATAAAGTACTTC.

This clonotype has ten or more counts. V is TRBV20-1 and J is TRBJ1-2, with 9 positions matching TRBD1. Germline V gives CDR1 DFQATT, CDR2 SNEGSKA (reference sequence). This CDR3 spans 13 amino acids. Germline trimming cut 4 bases from V and 7 bases from J; bases unmatched to any gene: 7. CDR3 DNA sequence: TGCAGTGCTATCGCCGGGACAGGGTTTGGCTACACCTTC. Protein: CSAIAGTGFGYTF.

This clonotype came up many times. The chain uses TRBV18 and TRBJ1-6; TRBD1 might be the D (6 bases). In germline, CDR1 is KGHSH, CDR2 LQKENI. The CDR3 is 14 amino acids. V dropped 6 bases and J dropped 10 bases, with 16 bases sitting between them. CDR3 coding DNA: TGTGCCAGCTCGCCAGGACGGACAGAGTCACCCCTCCACTTT. It yields the protein CASSPGRTESPLHF. Drawing the rest from reference TRBV18 and TRBJ1-6, the complete variable domain is NAGVMQNPRHLVRRRGQEARLRCSPMKGHSHVYWYRQLPEEGLKFMVYLQKENIIDESGMPKERFSAEFPKEGPSILRIQQVVRGDSAAYFCASSPGRTESPLHFGNGTRLTVT.

The V and J genes are TRBV5-6 and TRBJ2-1; D gene uncertain. The CDR3 totals 11 residues. Trimming took 0 bases from V and 9 from J, leaving 4 bases between them. The germline V gene encodes CDR1 SGHDT and CDR2 YYEEEE. For the CDR3, the DNA is TGTGCCAGCAGCTTGGGGTTTGAGCAGTTCTTC. Translating it yields CASSLGFEQFF.

This clonotype appeared many times. V and J are TRBV5-6 and TRBJ2-2; TRBD2 is a possible D gene (7 bases). Per germline, CDR1 SGHDT and CDR2 YYEEEE. V was clipped by 3 bases and J by 4 bases, with 13 bases between them. The CDR3 has 15 residues. CDR3 nucleotides: TGTGCCAGCAGCTACACCGGGGGGCCCACCGGGGAGCTGTTTTTT. Translated: CASSYTGGPTGELFF. The whole variable domain, remainder taken from reference TRBV5-6 and TRBJ2-2, is DAGVTQSPTHLIKTRGQQVTLRCSPKSGHDTVSWYQQALGQGPQFIFQYYEEEERQRGNFPDRFSGHQFPNYSSELNVNALLLGDSALYLCASSYTGGPTGELFFGEGSRLTVL.

The table lists this clonotype with many counts. This chain connects TRBV7-8 to TRBJ2-2; no firm D call. V was shortened by 5 bases and J by 5 bases, with 27 bases between the two germline ends. Germline V lookup: CDR1 SGHVS, CDR2 FQNEAQ. CDR3 length equals 19 residues. CDR3 DNA sequence: TGTGCCAGCAGCCCACAAGGGTTGGGTAGAGCTCTTGGGACCGGGGAGCTGTTTTTT. This sequence encodes CASSPQGLGRALGTGELFF.

In this sample, this clonotype turned up many times. The chain carries TRBV5-6 and TRBJ1-5; 9 bases align to TRBD1. V lost 3 bases, J lost 5 bases, and 3 bases stayed unmatched. This CDR3 region has 14 residues. Per germline, CDR1 SGHDT and CDR2 YYEEEE. CDR3: CASSYRDRDQPQHF. The CDR3 nucleotides are TGTGCCAGCAGCTACCGGGACAGGGATCAGCCCCAGCATTTT.

This clonotype was observed a handful of times. The rearrangement links TRBV30 to TRBJ2-7; maybe TRBD1 (5 bases). The CDR3 spans 13 residues. Trimming pared 5 bases from V and 5 bases from J, leaving 16 bases between. CDR1 GTSNPN and CDR2 SVGIG come from the germline V gene (reference sequence). This CDR3 is CAWGGEGVNEQYF. CDR3 nucleotides: TGTGCCTGGGGCGGAGAAGGGGTAAACGAGCAGTACTTC.

By frequency in the sample, this clonotype is medium-sized. The J gene is TRBJ1-1, the V gene TRBV7-3; D ambiguous. CDR3 length: 13 residues. The V end lost 5 bases, the J end lost 6 bases, and 13 bases lay between the germline ends. Per the germline V gene, CDR1 is SGHTA and CDR2 is FQGTGA. CDR3: CASSLRSTSEAFF. Here the CDR3 DNA reads TGTGCCAGCAGCCTAAGATCCACGTCTGAAGCTTTCTTT.

This clonotype showed up many times. This chain uses TRBV2 with TRBJ2-4; D is undetermined. CDR3 length: 15 amino acids. From germline, CDR1 is SNHLY and CDR2 FYNNEI. V was pared by 3 bases and J by 0 bases, with 9 bases between. CDR3 residues: CASSDSKLAKNIQYF. DNA of the CDR3: TGTGCCAGCAGTGATAGTAAGCTAGCCAAAAACATTCAGTACTTC.

The sample holds many counts of this clonotype. The chain is built from TRBV7-2 and TRBJ2-1, with TRBD2 matching over 7 bases. Germline trimming cut 1 base from V and 13 bases from J; bases unmatched to any gene: 10. The germline CDR1 and CDR2 sequences are SGHTA and FQGNSA. The CDR3 totals 14 residues. CDR3 loop: CASSLDSASGAQFF. CDR3 nucleotide sequence: TGTGCCAGCAGCTTAGACAGCGCTAGCGGTGCCCAGTTCTTC.

This clonotype was observed many times. The chain employs TRBV20-1 and TRBJ1-1; perhaps TRBD1 as D (5 bases). The CDR3 has 14 amino acids. Germline loops: CDR1 DFQATT, CDR2 SNEGSKA (reference sequence). With 0 bases removed from V and 2 bases from J, the gap between germline ends came to 10 bases. The CDR3 spells CSARDGRANTEAFF. CDR3 nucleotides: TGCAGTGCTAGAGATGGCAGGGCAAACACTGAAGCTTTCTTT.

This clonotype has more than one count but fewer than ten. The gene calls are TRBV27 and TRBJ1-5; D gene ambiguous. The CDR3 totals 14 residues. V lost 0 bases and J 7 bases, leaving 10 bases between the germline ends. Germline assignment: CDR1 MNHEY and CDR2 SMNVEV (reference sequence). The chain's CDR3 is CASSLSGGGQPQHF. DNA for the CDR3: TGTGCCAGCAGTTTATCCGGAGGAGGCCAGCCCCAGCATTTT.

This clonotype has at least ten counts. The CDR3 bases are TGCAGCGTTGAAGTGGACAGGGGGAATCAGCCCCAGCATTTT. It yields the protein CSVEVDRGNQPQHF. This chain links TRBV29-1 with TRBJ1-5; 10 nucleotides line up with TRBD1. V dropped 1 base and J dropped 4; count of bases not matched to a gene: 1. CDR1 and CDR2 from the germline V gene are SQVTM and ANQGSEA. CDR3 length: 14 amino acids.

This clonotype rates as medium-sized. This rearrangement joins TRBV5-1 to TRBJ2-7, with D possibly being TRBD1 (6 bases). Germline assignment: CDR1 SGHRS and CDR2 YFSETQ. V gave up 2 bases and J gave up 0 bases, with 15 bases separating them. This CDR3 spans 16 amino acids. The CDR3 is CASSFGQLTSSYEQYF. In DNA form, the CDR3 reads TGCGCCAGCAGCTTTGGACAGCTGACAAGCTCCTACGAGCAGTACTTC.

This clonotype has a handful of counts. J is TRBJ1-2 and V is TRBV10-3; tentative D call: TRBD1 (5 bases). The germline V and J ends were trimmed by 4 bases and 4 bases, with 16 bases remaining between them. This CDR3 is built from 15 residues. Germline CDR1 ENHRY, CDR2 SYGVKD. The CDR3 nucleotides read TGTGCCATCAGTGCCTTGGGGGGGAGCGGCTATGGCTACACCTTC. Its translation is CAISALGGSGYGYTF.

The table lists this clonotype with many counts. The V gene is TRBV6-6, the J gene TRBJ2-7; 11 nucleotides match TRBD2. V dropped 2 bases and J dropped 3; count of bases not matched to a gene: 9. Germline CDR1 is MNHNY and CDR2 is SVGAGI (reference sequence). The length of the CDR3 is 17 residues. The CDR3: CASSYLNRLAGSYEQYF. The CDR3 DNA sequence: TGTGCCAGCAGTTACCTAAATCGACTAGCGGGGAGCTACGAGCAGTACTTC.

This clonotype was recorded at least ten times. The rearrangement joins TRBV2 to TRBJ1-2, with a tentative D call TRBD1 (5 bases). From germline, CDR1 is SNHLY and CDR2 FYNNEI. V was pared by 3 bases and J by 2 bases, with 13 bases between. The CDR3 has 15 residues. CDR3 loop: CASSDNAGINYGYTF. The CDR3, as DNA: TGTGCCAGCAGTGATAATGCAGGGATAAACTATGGCTACACCTTC.

This clonotype occurred many times. The chain recombines TRBV6-1 with TRBJ1-1; tentatively, D is TRBD1 (6 bases). The CDR3 spans 13 residues. The germline V and J ends were trimmed by 7 bases and 4 bases, with 13 bases remaining between them. The germline V gene has CDR1 MNHNS and CDR2 SASEGT. As DNA, the CDR3 is TGTGCCAGCACGACAGGCTTCGGCACTGAAGCTTTCTTT. Protein product: CASTTGFGTEAFF.

This chain connects TRBV20-1 to TRBJ1-5; no clear D. The V and J ends lost 3 bases and 6 bases respectively, with 0 bases between them. This CDR3 has 9 amino acids. CDR1 and CDR2 from the germline V gene are DFQATT and SNEGSKA (reference sequence). The CDR3 DNA follows: TGCAGTGCTAGTCAGCCCCAGCATTTT. Translating it yields CSASQPQHF.

The V gene is TRBV29-1, the J gene TRBJ2-5; D possibly corresponds to TRBD2 (6 bases). Germline V lookup: CDR1 SQVTM, CDR2 ANQGSEA. With 7 bases removed from V and 2 bases from J, the gap between germline ends came to 11 bases. The CDR3 sequence is 12 residues long. In DNA form, the CDR3 reads TGCAGCGCTGGAGGGCGTCAAGAGACCCAGTACTTC. Translated: CSAGGRQETQYF.

This clonotype has a count of ten or more. The chain has TRBV7-3 and TRBJ2-3; D is unclear. This CDR3 has 17 amino acids. Germline V lookup: CDR1 SGHTA, CDR2 FQGTGA. V gave up 1 base and J gave up 2 bases, with 16 bases separating them. Here the CDR3 DNA reads TGTGCCAGCAGCTTAATCTCCACATCCTCTGCCACAGATACGCAGTATTTT. It encodes CASSLISTSSATDTQYF.

This clonotype was seen more than once but under ten times. This chain joins TRBV2 and TRBJ1-5; the D is unclear. This CDR3 is 13 amino acids long. The germline gives CDR1 SNHLY, CDR2 FYNNEI. Trimming pared 5 bases from V and 2 bases from J, leaving 7 bases between. Here the CDR3 DNA reads TGTGCCAGCAGTAACGACGGCAATCAGCCCCAGCATTTT. Translated, it gives CASSNDGNQPQHF.

By share of the sample, this clonotype is medium-sized. The chain links TRBV2 to TRBJ1-1, with D uncertain. Germline CDR1 SNHLY, CDR2 FYNNEI. The CDR3 sequence is 14 residues long. V was pared by 4 bases and J by 1 base, with 10 bases between. CDR3 sequence (DNA): TGTGCCAGCAGTGTCGGTTCGCGGAACACTGAAGCTTTCTTT. It yields the protein CASSVGSRNTEAFF.

This clonotype was observed many times. DNA of the CDR3: TGTGCCAGCAGCTTAGGACTAGCGGCAGGGGAGCTGTTTTTT. This translates into CASSLGLAAGELFF. The rearrangement links TRBV7-9 to TRBJ2-2; the match to TRBD2 covers 9 bases. Unmatched junction bases numbered 2, after V lost 1 base and J lost 8 bases. Germline CDR1 SEHNR, CDR2 FQNEAQ (reference sequence). This CDR3 spans 14 amino acids.